This T cell receptor beta chain comes out of a study of shared clonotypes between healthy human individuals. This clone came up a few times. The data were produced by immunoSEQ multiplex PCR, yet TCRdb's version contains in-frame clones alone and is incomplete. The sample holds under 1 million clones; around 92% are singletons and the top ten take nearly 25%. The germline CDR1 and CDR2 sequences are MNHEY and SMNVEV (reference sequence). With 8 bases clipped from V and 3 bases from J, the junction kept 8 bases outside the gene matches. The CDR3 consists of 15 residues. CD45RO-negative cells were positively selected for CCR7, leaving out terminally differentiated effector memory CD45RA+ cells.

The sample consisted of naive CD8+ T cells sorted from blood. The receptor was isolated from a man younger than 45 in good health. This chain connects TRBV27 to TRBJ2-3, with TRBD2 matching over 10 bases. The CDR3 region is CASSSSGRRTDTQYF. CDR3 bases: TGTGCCAGCTCATCTAGCGGGAGAAGAACAGATACGCAGTATTTT.